A single sample gave rise to the 28 T cell receptor beta chains below, sequenced in a study of cytotoxic CD8 clonotypes in ibrutinib-treated CLL. Sequenced by immunoSEQ multiplex PCR; TCRdb stores in-frame clones only, minus some. Of some 46,000 clones listed, around 73% are singletons. Sequencing was performed on PBMCs, taken after 12 months of ibrutinib treatment. The receptors come from a human donor with chronic lymphocytic leukemia.

The V gene is TRBV27, the J gene TRBJ1-5; TRBD1 agrees at 7 bases. V was clipped by 6 bases and J by 0 bases; unmatched bases: 14. Germline-derived CDR1 and CDR2 are MNHEY and SMNVEV (reference sequence). The CDR3 length is 18 residues. The CDR3 loop reads CASSSLGQIPYSNQPQHF. The CDR3 coding sequence is TGTGCCAGCAGCTCCTTGGGACAGATACCTTATAGCAATCAGCCCCAGCATTTT.

The chain employs TRBV11-2 and TRBJ2-5; D remains unclear. Germline V CDR1 and CDR2: SGHAT, FQNNGV. CDR3 length equals 12 residues. Trimming took 4 bases from V and 5 from J, leaving 8 bases between them. The DNA for the CDR3 is TGTGCCAGCAGCTGGCAGTGGGAGACCCAGTACTTC. Residues: CASSWQWETQYF.

The chain has TRBV5-1 and TRBJ2-2, with D perhaps matching TRBD1 or TRBD2 (5 bases each). Germline V lookup: CDR1 SGHRS, CDR2 YFSETQ. The V and J ends lost 4 bases and 0 bases respectively, with 16 bases between them. The CDR3 consists of 17 residues. CDR3 sequence (DNA): TGCGCCAGCAGCCCGGGACCCTCCCGCGCGAACACCGGGGAGCTGTTTTTT. Its translation is CASSPGPSRANTGELFF. The full variable domain, its missing parts supplied by reference TRBV5-1 and TRBJ2-2, is KAGVTQTPRYLIKTRGQQVTLSCSPISGHRSVSWYQQTPGQGLQFLFEYFSETQRNKGNFPGRFSGRQFSNSRSEMNVSTLELGDSALYLCASSPGPSRANTGELFFGEGSRLTVL.

This chain links TRBV9 with TRBJ1-6; D possibly corresponds to TRBD1 (5 bases). Trimming removed 3 bases from V and 6 bases from J, with 13 bases in between. Germline V gene data show CDR1 as SGDLS and CDR2 as YYNGEE. The CDR3 has 15 residues. Here the CDR3 reads CASSDPGDLNSPLHF. CDR3 sequence (DNA): TGTGCCAGCAGCGACCCCGGGGACCTTAATTCACCCCTCCACTTT.

The chain couples TRBV5-4 to TRBJ2-7, with 7 bases that match TRBD2. Losses at the gene ends were 3 bases for V and 4 bases for J; bases not matched to a gene: 7. There are 14 residues in the CDR3. Germline CDR1 SGHNT, CDR2 YYREEE (reference sequence). The CDR3 is CASSSRGRLYEQYF. CDR3 sequence (DNA): TGTGCCAGCAGCTCGCGGGGGAGACTATACGAGCAGTACTTC.

The chain uses TRBV28 and TRBJ1-5, with D uncertain. This CDR3 has 15 residues. Germline-derived CDR1 and CDR2 are MDHEN and SYDVKM. V shed 5 bases and J shed 6 bases, with 17 bases lying between them. For the CDR3, the DNA is TGTGCCAGCAGTCCGCCGGCGGGTTGGGGTCAGCCCCAGCATTTT. This codes for CASSPPAGWGQPQHF.

This chain joins TRBV6-5 and TRBJ2-7, with D tentatively TRBD1 (5 bases). From germline, CDR1 is MNHEY and CDR2 SVGAGI. Trimming left V 7 bases short and J 0 bases short, with 16 bases between. CDR3 length: 15 residues. The CDR3 DNA sequence: TGTGCCAGCATCGGTCATCGACAGAGCTCCTACGAGCAGTACTTC. This encodes CASIGHRQSSYEQYF.

The chain is built from TRBV7-6 and TRBJ1-1, with unresolved D. The CDR3 runs 13 residues. Germline V CDR1 and CDR2: SGHVS, FNYEAQ. V dropped 0 bases and J dropped 1 base, with 3 bases sitting between them. The CDR3 region has the DNA TGTGCCAGCAGCTTAGCGGGGAACACTGAAGCTTTCTTT. Translation gives CASSLAGNTEAFF.

CDR3 sequence (DNA): TGTGCCAGCAGCCCGCATATCAGTAATGAAAAACTGTTTTTT. This gives the protein CASSPHISNEKLFF. The chain joins TRBV7-9 to TRBJ1-4; D ambiguous. In germline, CDR1 is SEHNR, CDR2 FQNEAQ (reference sequence). Between the trimmed V and J ends, which lost 5 bases and 4 bases, there was a span of 11 bases. The CDR3 length is 14 residues. Looking up the rest from reference TRBV7-9 and TRBJ1-4 gives the full variable domain: DTGVSQNPRHKITKRGQNVTFRCDPISEHNRLYWYRQTLGQGPEFLTYFQNEAQLEKSRLLSDRFSAERPKGSFSTLEIQRTEQGDSAMYLCASSPHISNEKLFFGSGTQLSVL.

There are a few counts of this clone. The chain joins TRBV6-6 to TRBJ1-2; 7 bases are shared with TRBD1. The ends lost 4 bases at V and 0 bases at J; junction bases unmatched: 5. The germline gives CDR1 MNHNY, CDR2 SVGAGI (reference sequence). The CDR3 spans 15 residues. The CDR3: CASSFQTGSNYGYTF. CDR3 in DNA: TGTGCCAGCAGTTTTCAGACAGGGTCTAACTATGGCTACACCTTC.

The chain uses TRBV20-1 and TRBJ1-1, with unresolved D. This CDR3 is 11 amino acids long. V lost 1 base and J lost 10, with 10 bases in between. CDR1 and CDR2 from the germline V gene are DFQATT and SNEGSKA (reference sequence). The CDR3: CSARVVSPAFF. The CDR3 coding sequence is TGCAGTGCTAGAGTGGTATCCCCAGCTTTCTTT.

The chain couples TRBV7-9 to TRBJ1-5; D is unresolved. V was shortened by 6 bases and J by 3 bases, with 6 bases between the two germline ends. The germline V gene encodes CDR1 SEHNR and CDR2 FQNEAQ (reference sequence). CDR3 size: 12 residues. DNA of the CDR3: TGTGCCAGCAGTTCGCCCAATCAGCCCCAGCATTTT. Amino acid sequence: CASSSPNQPQHF.

The CDR3: CASSRHRENTEAFF. DNA for the CDR3: TGTGCCAGTAGTCGGCACAGGGAGAACACTGAAGCTTTCTTT. V and J are TRBV19 and TRBJ1-1; TRBD1 is a possible D gene (6 bases). Germline loops: CDR1 LNHDA, CDR2 SQIVND (reference sequence). The CDR3 sequence is 14 residues long. V lost 5 bases and J 1 base, leaving 11 bases between the germline ends.

This clone was counted many times. The rearrangement joins TRBV5-1 to TRBJ2-7; 12 positions agree with TRBD1. In germline, CDR1 is SGHRS, CDR2 YFSETQ. Germline trimming cut 4 bases from V and 0 bases from J; bases unmatched to any gene: 17. The CDR3 is made up of 20 amino acids. The CDR3 DNA reads as TGCGCCAGCAGCCCACGCCCGGGACAGGGGGCTTCCCGTGCCTCCTACGAGCAGTACTTC. This translates into CASSPRPGQGASRASYEQYF.

The sample holds a few counts of this clone. The V and J genes are TRBV7-3 and TRBJ1-6; 11 bases align to TRBD1. This CDR3 is built from 15 residues. Germline trimming cut 2 bases from V and 10 bases from J; bases unmatched to any gene: 4. Germline CDR1 SGHTA, CDR2 FQGTGA. In nucleotides, the CDR3 is TGTGCCAGCAGCTTATCAGGGGACAGGGGGTCACCCCTCCACTTT. Protein product: CASSLSGDRGSPLHF.

CDR3: CASSLVPAQETQYF. CDR3 nucleotide sequence: TGCGCCAGCAGCTTGGTTCCCGCTCAAGAGACCCAGTACTTC. The chain links TRBV5-1 to TRBJ2-5; D not resolved. The V gene's germline CDR1 is SGHRS and CDR2 YFSETQ. This CDR3 is 14 amino acids long. The germline V and J ends were trimmed by 0 bases and 2 bases, with 8 bases remaining between them.

This sequence joins TRBV4-1 and TRBJ2-7, with TRBD1 identical over 11 bases. V lost 4 bases, J lost 4 bases, and 6 bases stayed unmatched. Germline V lookup: CDR1 MGHRA, CDR2 YSYEKL. The CDR3 loop spans 15 amino acids. The CDR3 DNA reads TGCGCCAGCAGCCGAGGACAGGGGGCAAGTTACGAGCAGTACTTC. Protein sequence: CASSRGQGASYEQYF.

This sequence joins TRBV28 and TRBJ1-2; D perhaps matches TRBD1 (6 bases). Trimming left V 3 bases short and J 8 bases short, with 13 bases between. This CDR3 region has 13 residues. The germline V gene encodes CDR1 MDHEN and CDR2 SYDVKM. In nucleotides, the CDR3 is TGTGCCAGCAGTTTCGGACAGCCGAGAGGCTACACCTTC. This gives the protein CASSFGQPRGYTF.

This clone came up many times. The chain links TRBV7-3 to TRBJ2-7, with TRBD1 matching 7 bases. V lost 1 base and J lost 3; bases outside the gene matches: 0. This CDR3 is built from 13 residues. Germline V gene sequence: CDR1 SGHTA, CDR2 FQGTGA. CDR3 sequence (DNA): TGTGCCAGCAGCTTAAGACAGGGCTACGAGCAGTACTTC. Amino acids: CASSLRQGYEQYF. The variable domain in full, with the rest retrieved from reference TRBV7-3 and TRBJ2-7, is GAGVSQTPSNKVTEKGKYVELRCDPISGHTALYWYRQSLGQGPEFLIYFQGTGAADDSGLPNDRFFAVRPEGSVSTLKIQRTERGDSAVYLCASSLRQGYEQYFGPGTRLTVT.

The CDR3 loop reads CASSPLPLPRQKIAKNIQYF. The CDR3 DNA follows: TGCGCCAGCAGTCCGCTCCCCCTCCCTCGACAGAAAATAGCCAAAAACATTCAGTACTTC. The chain has TRBV23-1 and TRBJ2-4, with D possibly TRBD1 on 5 matching bases. TRBV23-1 is marked as an open reading frame, function uncertain. Trimming removed 4 bases at V and 0 bases at J, with 25 bases between. The CDR3 extends over 20 amino acids.

The V gene is TRBV10-1, the J gene TRBJ2-3; 15 positions match TRBD2. Trimming took 4 bases from V and 6 from J; bases not matched to a gene: 5. Germline CDR1 is WNHNN and CDR2 is SYGVQD (reference sequence). This CDR3 comprises 16 residues. The CDR3 region is CASSGTSGGARDTQYF. As DNA, the CDR3 is TGCGCCAGCAGTGGGACTAGCGGGGGGGCCAGGGATACGCAGTATTTT.

CDR3 DNA sequence: TGTGCCAGCAGCCCATTGGGTTGGGAGACCCAGTACTTC. Residues: CASSPLGWETQYF. The rearrangement joins TRBV5-6 to TRBJ2-5, with no clear D. V gave up 4 bases and J gave up 5 bases, with 12 bases separating them. Germline V gene sequence: CDR1 SGHDT, CDR2 YYEEEE. There are 13 residues in the CDR3. Using reference TRBV5-6 and TRBJ2-5 for the parts outside the CDR3, the full variable domain is DAGVTQSPTHLIKTRGQQVTLRCSPKSGHDTVSWYQQALGQGPQFIFQYYEEEERQRGNFPDRFSGHQFPNYSSELNVNALLLGDSALYLCASSPLGWETQYFGPGTRLLVL.

On this clone itself: The junction shows a germline mismatch at one end, possibly a read error. V usage is TRBV18 and J usage is TRBJ2-3; 7 bases fit TRBD2. From germline, CDR1 is KGHSH and CDR2 LQKENI. CDR3 length: 14 amino acids. The CDR3 protein is CASSPSASGTIPIF. Written as DNA, the CDR3 is TGTGCCAGCTCACCATCGGCTAGCGGAACTATCCCTATTTTT.

This chain connects TRBV10-2 to TRBJ1-5, with D tentatively TRBD1 (6 bases). V was pared by 3 bases and J by 4 bases, with 10 bases between. CDR3 length: 14 amino acids. Germline V gene data show CDR1 as WSHSY and CDR2 as SAAADI. The CDR3 DNA reads as TGCGCCAGCAGTGACCAGGGGCAGAATCAGCCCCAGCATTTT. Amino acids: CASSDQGQNQPQHF.

The genes are TRBV19 and TRBJ1-5; TRBD1 matches 7 bases. Trimming cost V 2 bases and J 2 bases; bases outside gene matches: 0. CDR3 length: 14 residues. Germline lookup yields CDR1 LNHDA and CDR2 SQIVND (reference sequence). The CDR3 protein is CASSIQGGNQPQHF. The CDR3 DNA is TGTGCCAGTAGTATACAGGGGGGCAATCAGCCCCAGCATTTT.

The chain joins TRBV5-1 to TRBJ2-3; D not certain. The CDR3 sequence is 14 residues long. Trimming cost V 1 base and J 0 bases, with 6 bases left between them. CDR1 SGHRS and CDR2 YFSETQ come from the germline V gene. CDR3 loop: CASSLRASTDTQYF. The DNA of the CDR3 is TGCGCCAGCAGCTTGAGGGCTAGCACAGATACGCAGTATTTT.

The chain is built from TRBV28 and TRBJ2-7; D unresolved. This CDR3 region has 12 residues. The V end was cut by 3 bases, the J end by 4 bases, with 7 bases between. Germline lookup yields CDR1 MDHEN and CDR2 SYDVKM. This CDR3 reads CASSFLGYEQYF. The CDR3 DNA follows: TGTGCCAGCAGTTTTTTAGGGTACGAGCAGTACTTC.

This sequence joins TRBV7-9 and TRBJ1-1; 8 bases match TRBD1. CDR3 length equals 13 residues. V dropped 1 base and J dropped 8; count of bases not matched to a gene: 3. Germline CDR1 is SEHNR and CDR2 is FQNEAQ (reference sequence). CDR3 loop: CASSLGGDREAFF. CDR3 DNA: TGTGCCAGCAGCTTAGGCGGGGACAGGGAAGCTTTCTTT.